A single sample is the source of the 32 T cell receptor beta chains below, sequenced in a study of T-cell reconstitution after alpha-beta-depleted transplantation in children. It was with unique molecular identifiers that the TCRbeta library was prepared. Each CDR3 protein gets one entry after TCRdb re-called the PCR reads with MiXCR. Of about 290,000 distinct CDR3 sequences in the sample, 10% were seen once. The input for sequencing was PBMCs, taken before TCRalphabeta/CD19-depleted stem cell transplant. These receptors originate from a boy in the first two years of life with acute myeloid leukemia, due to receive a stem cell transplant.

This clonotype was observed many times. V is TRBV4-1 and J is TRBJ1-2; TRBD1 matches 12 bases. This CDR3 region has 16 residues. V lost 3 bases and J lost 3; bases outside the gene matches: 5. Looked up from germline, CDR1 is MGHRA and CDR2 is YSYEKL. The CDR3 spells CASSQGQGAVDYGYTF. For the CDR3, the DNA is TGCGCCAGCAGCCAGGGACAGGGGGCGGTAGACTATGGCTACACCTTC.

This chain links TRBV12-3 or TRBV12-4 with TRBJ2-5; 10 bases are shared with TRBD1. The length of the CDR3 is 19 residues. The CDR3 DNA is TGTACCTGCAGTTTTCTTGGACAGGGGGGAGGAAGCCTGGAGGAGACCCAGTACTTC. It specifies CTCSFLGQGGGSLEETQYF.

The table lists this clonotype with many counts. The rearrangement uses TRBV3-1 and TRBJ2-5, with unresolved D. V lost 4 bases to trimming and J lost 5 bases, with 14 bases between them. The germline gives CDR1 LGHDT, CDR2 YNNKEL (reference sequence). The CDR3 spans 14 residues. The CDR3 nucleotides are TGTGCCAGCAGCCTTTACAGCGAATCGGAGACCCAGTACTTC. Its translation: CASSLYSESETQYF.

This sequence joins TRBV9 and TRBJ2-1; D gene unclear. This CDR3 region has 13 residues. Between the trimmed V and J ends, which lost 4 bases and 9 bases, there was a span of 14 bases. Per the germline V gene, CDR1 is SGDLS and CDR2 is YYNGEE. CDR3 DNA sequence: TGTGCCAGCAGCCAAAGCTGGACGGCTGAGCAGTTCTTC. This translates into CASSQSWTAEQFF.

At least ten counts were recorded for this clonotype. The chain joins TRBV28 to TRBJ2-7; 7 bases match TRBD2. The V gene end was trimmed by 5 bases and the J gene end by 2 bases; junction bases not matched to a gene: 12. This CDR3 comprises 16 residues. Germline V gives CDR1 MDHEN, CDR2 SYDVKM. CDR3 amino acids: CASSPIRQRGAYEQYF. CDR3 coding DNA: TGTGCCAGCAGTCCCATAAGGCAGCGGGGAGCCTACGAGCAGTACTTC.

This clonotype was seen repeatedly, ten times or more. The genes are TRBV7-9 and TRBJ2-5; no reliable D call. The CDR3 is 12 amino acids. Germline assignment: CDR1 SEHNR and CDR2 FQNEAQ (reference sequence). The V gene lost 1 base and the J gene lost 5 bases, with 5 bases spanning the gap. CDR3 DNA sequence: TGTGCCAGCAGCTTAGGGGTGGAGACCCAGTACTTC. This codes for CASSLGVETQYF.

This clonotype has a count of ten or more. The chain carries TRBV10-3 and TRBJ2-5; D not certain. The CDR3 consists of 12 residues. Germline V gene lookup returns CDR1 ENHRY and CDR2 SYGVKD. Trimming took 2 bases from V and 5 from J, leaving 6 bases between them. CDR3 residues: CAISEGWETQYF. In DNA form, the CDR3 reads TGTGCCATCAGTGAGGGGTGGGAGACCCAGTACTTC.

This clonotype was seen repeatedly, ten times or more. V usage is TRBV7-2 and J usage is TRBJ1-1, with a tentative D call TRBD1 (6 bases). The CDR3 is 14 residues long. Germline V gives CDR1 SGHTA, CDR2 FQGNSA. V was shortened by 5 bases and J by 0 bases, with 10 bases between the two germline ends. The CDR3 nucleotides are TGTGCCAGCAGCCGACAGGTTATGAACACTGAAGCTTTCTTT. This gives the protein CASSRQVMNTEAFF.

This chain connects TRBV20-1 to TRBJ1-2; D is unresolved. The CDR3 consists of 11 residues. Germline CDR1 DFQATT, CDR2 SNEGSKA (reference sequence). Trimming left V 6 bases short and J 7 bases short, with 12 bases between. Here the CDR3 reads CSAREGSGYTF. The CDR3 region has the DNA TGCAGTGCGAGGGAGGGAAGTGGCTACACCTTC.

This clonotype was seen repeatedly, ten times or more. The chain couples TRBV3-1 to TRBJ2-3; D remains unclear. Trimming removed 3 bases at V and 10 bases at J, with 11 bases between. Germline V gene sequence: CDR1 LGHDT, CDR2 YNNKEL (reference sequence). The CDR3 is 12 residues long. The CDR3 region is CASSHAGVAQYF. In nucleotides, the CDR3 is TGTGCCAGCAGCCATGCCGGCGTGGCGCAGTATTTT.

This chain links TRBV28 with TRBJ1-6; D gene uncertain. Germline assignment: CDR1 MDHEN and CDR2 SYDVKM. V lost 3 bases to trimming and J lost 5 bases, with 8 bases between them. This CDR3 comprises 14 residues. The CDR3 here is CASSFGQDNSPLHF. Written as DNA, the CDR3 is TGTGCCAGCAGTTTCGGGCAGGATAATTCACCCCTCCACTTT.

This clonotype was seen repeatedly, ten times or more. The J gene is TRBJ1-2, the V gene TRBV12-3 or TRBV12-4; 8 bases line up with TRBD1. The CDR3 has 14 residues. V dropped 6 bases and J dropped 0; count of bases not matched to a gene: 3. This CDR3 reads CASSPGQANYGYTF. The CDR3 coding sequence is TGTGCCAGCAGCCCGGGACAGGCTAACTATGGCTACACCTTC.

This clonotype was seen more than once but under ten times. The rearrangement joins TRBV7-9 to TRBJ2-1; TRBD2 agrees at 15 bases. Germline assignment: CDR1 SEHNR and CDR2 FQNEAQ (reference sequence). The CDR3 totals 17 residues. V dropped 5 bases and J dropped 7; count of bases not matched to a gene: 9. The chain's CDR3 is CASSPYSGTSGRNEQFF. The CDR3 DNA reads TGTGCCAGCAGCCCCTACTCCGGGACTAGCGGGAGGAATGAGCAGTTCTTC.

The table lists this clonotype with many counts. The CDR3, as DNA: TGTGCCAGCAGCAGCAAGGACAGGGTGAGGACTGAAGCTTTCTTT. Amino acids: CASSSKDRVRTEAFF. The chain combines TRBV7-9 with TRBJ1-1; 8 bases map to TRBD1. The germline V gene has CDR1 SEHNR and CDR2 FQNEAQ (reference sequence). CDR3 length: 15 residues. Trimming removed 5 bases from V and 5 bases from J; junction bases left unmatched: 10. Looking up the rest from reference TRBV7-9 and TRBJ1-1 gives the full variable domain: DTGVSQNPRHKITKRGQNVTFRCDPISEHNRLYWYRQTLGQGPEFLTYFQNEAQLEKSRLLSDRFSAERPKGSFSTLEIQRTEQGDSAMYLCASSSKDRVRTEAFFGQGTRLTVV.

The chain carries TRBV12-2 and TRBJ2-1. TRBV12-2 is a pseudogene locus. The CDR3 sequence is 17 residues long. The CDR3 protein is CASRLAITSSSYNEQFF. The CDR3 region has the DNA TGTGCAAGTCGCTTAGCGATCACTAGCAGTTCCTACAATGAGCAGTTCTTC.

The V and J genes are TRBV28 and TRBJ2-1, with 9 bases fitting TRBD2. The CDR3 has 17 residues. In germline, CDR1 is MDHEN, CDR2 SYDVKM. Trimming took 3 bases from V and 0 from J; bases not matched to a gene: 6. The CDR3 loop reads CASSFSGGLSSYNEQFF. In nucleotides, the CDR3 is TGTGCCAGCAGTTTTAGCGGGGGCCTGAGCTCCTACAATGAGCAGTTCTTC.

This clonotype was counted ten times or more. V and J are TRBV28 and TRBJ1-2; TRBD1 matches 10 bases. V lost 5 bases, J lost 1 base, and 4 bases stayed unmatched. From germline, CDR1 is MDHEN and CDR2 SYDVKM. The CDR3 consists of 15 residues. CDR3 nucleotide sequence: TGTGCCAGCAGTCTAAGGACAGGGGGTAACTATGGCTACACCTTC. Its translation: CASSLRTGGNYGYTF.

This clonotype was seen many times. The chain joins TRBV5-1 to TRBJ2-3; TRBD2 matches 8 bases. The CDR3 spans 16 residues. Germline lookup yields CDR1 SGHRS and CDR2 YFSETQ. The ends lost 4 bases at V and 0 bases at J; junction bases unmatched: 7. As DNA, the CDR3 is TGCGCCAGCAGCGCCACTAGCGGAGCTAGCACAGATACGCAGTATTTT. It codes for CASSATSGASTDTQYF.

As regards this clonotype: This may be a read error: a much more frequent sequence differs by one nucleotide. The chain has TRBV20-1 and TRBJ1-2; 9 nucleotides match TRBD1. The V gene's germline CDR1 is DFQATT and CDR2 SNEGSKA (reference sequence). The CDR3 is made up of 16 amino acids. The CDR3 nucleotides read TGCAGAGCTAGCCGGTTGGACAGGGGACTTCGTAATGGCTACACCTTC. It yields the protein CRASRLDRGLRNGYTF.

This clonotype came up many times. V gene TRBV7-3 combines with J gene TRBJ2-7, with D possibly TRBD2 on 6 matching bases. This CDR3 comprises 15 residues. V was shortened by 1 base and J by 2 bases, with 12 bases between the two germline ends. Germline loops: CDR1 SGHTA, CDR2 FQGTGA. CDR3 coding DNA: TGTGCCAGCAGCTTAAGAAGCGGGCCCGCCTACGAGCAGTACTTC. Its protein is CASSLRSGPAYEQYF.

At least ten counts were recorded for this clonotype. The chain carries TRBV10-3 and TRBJ2-7, with D perhaps TRBD2 (5 bases). This CDR3 spans 14 amino acids. Deletions cut 5 bases from V and 2 bases from J, with 13 bases between. Germline assignment: CDR1 ENHRY and CDR2 SYGVKD. The CDR3 DNA reads TGTGCCATCAGTCCCGGACTGAGTGCCTACGAGCAGTACTTC. Its translation is CAISPGLSAYEQYF.

This clonotype was recorded a few times. The J gene is TRBJ2-3, the V gene TRBV11-3; D might be TRBD1 (6 bases). The CDR3 length is 13 residues. The germline V and J ends were trimmed by 5 bases and 5 bases, with 11 bases remaining between them. From germline, CDR1 is SGHNT and CDR2 YENEEA. CDR3 nucleotide sequence: TGTGCCAGCAGCCCAAGGACAGAAGATACGCAGTATTTT. This encodes CASSPRTEDTQYF. Complete variable domain (other parts from reference TRBV11-3 and TRBJ2-3): EAGVVQSPRYKIIEKKQPVAFWCNPISGHNTLYWYLQNLGQGPELLIRYENEEAVDDSQLPKDRFSAERLKGVDSTLKIQPAELGDSAVYLCASSPRTEDTQYFGPGTRLTVL.

This clonotype was counted ten times or more. This sequence joins TRBV12-3 or TRBV12-4 and TRBJ2-4; TRBD2 agrees at 7 bases. The V and J ends lost 7 bases and 2 bases, in that order; junction bases with no gene match: 8. The CDR3 sequence is 15 residues long. CDR3 residues: CASTTWGGTKNIQYF. The CDR3 bases are TGTGCCAGCACCACATGGGGGGGGACCAAAAACATTCAGTACTTC.

In its sample, this clonotype was seen many times. The chain joins TRBV2 to TRBJ2-2; 7 bases agree with TRBD1. The CDR3 spans 15 residues. The trim removed 9 bases at V and 4 bases at J, leaving 11 bases unmatched. Germline V gives CDR1 SNHLY, CDR2 FYNNEI. CDR3 sequence: CASDRASTSTGELFF. The DNA of the CDR3 is TGTGCCAGTGACAGGGCCTCAACATCCACCGGGGAGCTGTTTTTT.

This clonotype was observed at least ten times. The chain couples TRBV20-1 to TRBJ2-5, with TRBD1 matching over 8 bases. The V gene's germline CDR1 is DFQATT and CDR2 SNEGSKA (reference sequence). The CDR3 covers 15 residues. With 0 bases clipped from V and 3 bases from J, the junction kept 6 bases outside the gene matches. This CDR3 is CSARDWGQAKETQYF. DNA of the CDR3: TGCAGTGCTAGAGATTGGGGACAGGCCAAAGAGACCCAGTACTTC.

As concerns this clonotype: An end of the junction differs from the germline gene, which may be a read error. The chain carries TRBV12-3 or TRBV12-4 and TRBJ2-4; D is uncertain. There are 12 residues in the CDR3. The CDR3 nucleotides are TGTGCCAGCAGTTTAGCGCTGAGACAAATGGACTTC. It codes for CASSLALRQMDF.

The chain couples TRBV20-1 to TRBJ1-5; possible D gene TRBD1, 5 bases. This CDR3 spans 14 amino acids. Trimming removed 6 bases from V and 1 base from J, with 13 bases in between. Germline lookup yields CDR1 DFQATT and CDR2 SNEGSKA (reference sequence). Written as DNA, the CDR3 is TGCAGTGCCCCGGGGGGTAGGAGCAATCAGCCCCAGCATTTT. Residues: CSAPGGRSNQPQHF.

This clonotype was recorded many times. The rearrangement uses TRBV5-8 and TRBJ2-7; 7 bases agree with TRBD1. Germline CDR1 and CDR2: SGHTS and YDEGEE. CDR3 size: 14 residues. V was clipped by 3 bases and J by 4 bases; unmatched bases: 7. The CDR3 region is CASSSGTDFYEQYF. CDR3 DNA: TGTGCCAGCAGCTCCGGGACAGATTTTTACGAGCAGTACTTC.

This clonotype was detected ten times or more. The V gene is TRBV4-2, the J gene TRBJ1-1, with TRBD1 identical over 8 bases. From germline, CDR1 is LGHNA and CDR2 YNFKEQ. The CDR3 is 16 residues long. V shed 3 bases, J shed 7 bases, and the junction held 13 bases outside the gene matches. The CDR3 DNA follows: TGTGCCAGCAGCCATCTATCCCGGGACAGGCCCTGTGAAGCTTTCTTT. Translated, it gives CASSHLSRDRPCEAFF.

This clonotype was seen many times. This chain uses TRBV20-1 with TRBJ2-2; TRBD1 aligns across 9 bases. The CDR3 is made up of 14 amino acids. Germline V gene sequence: CDR1 DFQATT, CDR2 SNEGSKA (reference sequence). With 6 bases clipped from V and 1 base from J, the junction kept 3 bases outside the gene matches. The CDR3 protein is CSAAGQGNTGELFF. The CDR3 DNA is TGCAGTGCCGCGGGACAGGGGAACACCGGGGAGCTGTTTTTT.

Many counts were recorded for this clonotype. The rearrangement uses TRBV6-5 and TRBJ2-1; D may be TRBD2 (5 bases). Trimming left V 2 bases short and J 4 bases short, with 9 bases between. CDR3 length: 14 amino acids. From germline, CDR1 is MNHEY and CDR2 SVGAGI. CDR3 bases: TGTGCCAGCAGTTACCGTGGACTGTACAATGAGCAGTTCTTC. Its translation: CASSYRGLYNEQFF.

This clonotype was counted between two and nine times. The chain has TRBV19 and TRBJ2-1, with TRBD2 matching 7 bases. The CDR3 has 14 amino acids. V was clipped by 3 bases and J by 5 bases; unmatched bases: 4. In germline, CDR1 is LNHDA, CDR2 SQIVND (reference sequence). Written as DNA, the CDR3 is TGTGCCAGTAGTATTGGGGGGGAGAACAATGAGCAGTTCTTC. It specifies CASSIGGENNEQFF. The whole variable domain, filled in from reference TRBV19 and TRBJ2-1, reads DGGITQSPKYLFRKEGQNVTLSCEQNLNHDAMYWYRQDPGQGLRLIYYSQIVNDFQKGDIAEGYSVSREKKESFPLTVTSAQKNPTAFYLCASSIGGENNEQFFGPGTRLTVL.